The clone carrying this T cell receptor beta chain was found many times. The junction does not match germline at one end; this may be a read error. This entry belongs to a study of T cells after yellow fever vaccination. From the 5' RACE reads, TCRdb called clonotypes with MiXCR, one entry per CDR3 protein. The data contain 200,000 to 300,000 distinct CDR3 sequences, roughly 4% of them seen just once; the ten biggest clones take up under 20%. The material was PBMCs, obtained 15 days after the yellow fever booster vaccination. This sequence was found in a man between 18 and 35 years old who received the YFV17D yellow fever vaccine.

The CDR3 DNA follows: TGTGCCAGCAACTTACCGGCGCAAAGAGCTTTCTTT. The encoded protein is CASNLPAQRAFF. The chain employs TRBV7-2 and TRBJ1-1; D unclear. The germline CDR1 and CDR2 sequences are SGHTA and FQGNSA. This CDR3 has 12 residues.